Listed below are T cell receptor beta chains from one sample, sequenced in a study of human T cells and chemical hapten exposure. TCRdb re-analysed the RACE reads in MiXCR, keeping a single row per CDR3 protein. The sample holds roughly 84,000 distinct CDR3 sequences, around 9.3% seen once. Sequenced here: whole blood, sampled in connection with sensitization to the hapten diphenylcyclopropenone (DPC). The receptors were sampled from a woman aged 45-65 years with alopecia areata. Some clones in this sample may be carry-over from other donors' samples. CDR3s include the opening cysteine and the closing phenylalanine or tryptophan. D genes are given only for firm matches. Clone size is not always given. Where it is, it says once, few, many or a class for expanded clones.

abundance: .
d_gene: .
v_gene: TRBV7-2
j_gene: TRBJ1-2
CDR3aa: CASSLERTNYGYTF
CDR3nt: TGTGCCAGCAGCTTAGAACGCACTAACTATGGCTACACCTTC

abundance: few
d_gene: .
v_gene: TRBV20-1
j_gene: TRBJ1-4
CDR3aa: CSASVLRENEKLFF
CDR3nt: TGCAGTGCTAGTGTGCTAAGGGAGAATGAAAAACTGTTTTTT

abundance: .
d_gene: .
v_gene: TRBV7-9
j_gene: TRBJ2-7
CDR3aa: CASSLATGSSEQYF
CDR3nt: TGTGCCAGCAGCTTGGCTACCGGGTCTAGCGAGCAGTACTTC

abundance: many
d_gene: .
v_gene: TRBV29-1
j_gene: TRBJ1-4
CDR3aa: CSVEGHPGRGNEKLFF
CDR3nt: TGCAGCGTTGAAGGTCACCCGGGACGGGGTAATGAAAAACTGTTTTTT

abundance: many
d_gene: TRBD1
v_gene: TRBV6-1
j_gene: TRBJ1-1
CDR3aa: CASSGTGGLTEAFF
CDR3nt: TGTGCCAGCAGTGGTACAGGGGGACTCACTGAAGCTTTCTTT

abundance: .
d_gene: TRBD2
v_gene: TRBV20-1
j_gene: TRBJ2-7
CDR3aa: CSASGRKTYEQYF
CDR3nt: TGCAGTGCTAGCGGGAGGAAGACCTACGAGCAGTACTTC

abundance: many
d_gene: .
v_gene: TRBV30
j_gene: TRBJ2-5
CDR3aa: CAWSVKVETQYF
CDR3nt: TGTGCCTGGAGTGTAAAGGTAGAGACCCAGTACTTC

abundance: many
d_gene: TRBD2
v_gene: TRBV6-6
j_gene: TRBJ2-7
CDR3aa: CASSYGEGNEQYF
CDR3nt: TGTGCCAGCAGTTACGGGGAGGGTAACGAGCAGTACTTC

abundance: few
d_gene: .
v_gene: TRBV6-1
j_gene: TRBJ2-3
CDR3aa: CASSENPEDTQYF
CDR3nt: TGTGCCAGCAGTGAAAATCCCGAGGATACGCAGTATTTT

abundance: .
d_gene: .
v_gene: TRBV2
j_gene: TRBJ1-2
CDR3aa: CASTPQTYGYTF
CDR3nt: TGTGCCAGCACTCCACAGACCTATGGCTACACCTTC

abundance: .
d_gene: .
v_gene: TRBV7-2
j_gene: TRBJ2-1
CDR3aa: CASSSRDTRANEQFF
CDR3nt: TGTGCCAGCAGCTCCCGGGACACACGGGCCAATGAGCAGTTCTTC

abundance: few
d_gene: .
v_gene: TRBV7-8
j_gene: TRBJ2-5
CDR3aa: CASSYDKTQYF
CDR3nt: TGTGCCAGCAGTTATGACAAGACCCAGTACTTC

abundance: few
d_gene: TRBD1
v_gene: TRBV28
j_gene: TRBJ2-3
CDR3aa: CASRDRGTDTQYF
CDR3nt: TGTGCCAGCAGGGACAGGGGCACAGATACGCAGTATTTT

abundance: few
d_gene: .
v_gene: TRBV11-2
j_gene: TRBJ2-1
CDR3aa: CASEPGEACNEQFF
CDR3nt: TGTGCCAGCGAGCCCGGGGAGGCATGCAATGAGCAGTTCTTC

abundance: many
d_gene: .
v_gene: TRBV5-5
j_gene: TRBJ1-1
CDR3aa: CASSWQGMNTEAFF
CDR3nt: TGTGCCAGCAGCTGGCAGGGGATGAACACTGAAGCTTTCTTT